The next 14 T cell receptor beta chains were all read from a single sample in a study of tumour-infiltrating T cells in Burkitt lymphoma (dated by TCRdb to about 2020). Receptors were amplified or captured by the immunoSEQ multiplex PCR assay. TCRdb carries this immuneACCESS record with in-frame sequences only. Its versions omit some clonotypes, under half of them owing to an unresolved V gene in the studies checked, with the rest unexplained. This sample gives about 13,000 clones in total; 85% of them show up just once. Of the sample, approximately 1.5% is held by the ten largest clones. Sequencing input: tumor tissue. The source is a human donor with diffuse large B-cell lymphoma.

This chain links TRBV2 with TRBJ1-2; D is perhaps TRBD1 (6 bases). The CDR3 covers 12 residues. The V end lost 5 bases, the J end lost 8 bases, and 12 bases lay between the germline ends. The germline gives CDR1 SNHLY, CDR2 FYNNEI. This CDR3 reads CASSWGASGYTF. The CDR3 nucleotides are TGTGCCAGCAGTTGGGGGGCGAGCGGCTACACCTTC.

The sample holds one count of this clone. The chain combines TRBV6-1 with TRBJ1-6; D gene uncertain. V was pared by 11 bases and J by 8 bases, with 19 bases between. The CDR3 sequence is 14 residues long. The V gene's germline CDR1 is MNHNS and CDR2 SASEGT. The CDR3 sequence is CAGQGKPWDSPLHF. CDR3 in DNA: TGTGCCGGCCAAGGGAAACCTTGGGATTCACCCCTCCACTTT.

The CDR3 DNA follows: TGTGCCAGCAGTTGGCCCGGGGCCGAGCAGTACTTC. Translated, it gives CASSWPGAEQYF. V usage is TRBV6-5 and J usage is TRBJ2-7, with D perhaps being TRBD1 or TRBD2 (5 bases each). Trimming shortened V by 4 bases and J by 6 bases, and 10 bases separated the two germline ends. CDR3 length: 12 residues. CDR1 and CDR2 from the germline V gene are MNHEY and SVGAGI.

The chain combines TRBV7-2 with TRBJ1-1; D gene uncertain. Germline-derived CDR1 and CDR2 are SGHTA and FQGNSA. Between the trimmed V and J ends, which lost 1 base and 8 bases, there was a span of 8 bases. This CDR3 comprises 12 residues. CDR3 in amino acids: CASSLVYGEAFF. Here the CDR3 DNA reads TGTGCCAGCAGCTTAGTTTATGGAGAAGCTTTCTTT.

The CDR3, as DNA: TGTGCCAGCAGTTTTGCGGAGACGAACACTGAAGCTTTCTTT. It is translated as CASSFAETNTEAFF. The genes are TRBV27 and TRBJ1-1, with no clear D. Trimming took off 3 bases at V and 1 base at J, with 9 bases between the two ends. The germline V gene encodes CDR1 MNHEY and CDR2 SMNVEV (reference sequence). The CDR3 spans 14 residues.

V is TRBV5-5 and J is TRBJ1-2, with D maybe TRBD1 (5 bases). Trimming shortened V by 0 bases and J by 8 bases, and 8 bases separated the two germline ends. This CDR3 has 12 residues. From germline, CDR1 is SGHKS and CDR2 YYEKEE (reference sequence). This CDR3 is CASSLEGYGYTF. CDR3 in DNA: TGTGCCAGCAGCTTGGAGGGGTACGGCTACACCTTC.

This sequence joins TRBV6-5 and TRBJ2-7; 10 bases align to TRBD1. The junction had 7 bases not matched to a gene; V was cut back by 5 bases and J by 9 bases. Per the germline V gene, CDR1 is MNHEY and CDR2 is SVGAGI. This CDR3 has 13 amino acids. In DNA, the CDR3 is TGTGCCAGCAGTCGGGACAGGGGATGGGCGCAGTACTTC. Encoded protein: CASSRDRGWAQYF.

The chain is built from TRBV6-1 and TRBJ2-1, with 8 bases identical to TRBD2. CDR3 length equals 19 residues. The V segment lost 1 base and the J segment 0 bases; nucleotides outside the gene matches: 11. Germline CDR1 reads MNHNS; CDR2 reads SASEGT. CDR3 DNA sequence: TGTGCCAGCAGTGAAGAGCTTTGGGCGGGGGGTGCCTCCTACAATGAGCAGTTCTTC. Its translation is CASSEELWAGGASYNEQFF.

As to this clone: Its ends do not fully match the called genes, so a read error is possible. The chain links TRBV4-3 to TRBJ1-1; the D gene is possibly TRBD1 (5 bases). The germline V gene encodes CDR1 LGHNA and CDR2 YSLEER. This CDR3 region has 12 residues. CDR3 DNA: TGCGCCAGCAGCCGGGGGAACAGTGAAGCTTTCTTT. Residues: CASSRGNSEAFF.

This chain links TRBV2 with TRBJ1-2, with D maybe TRBD1 (5 bases). CDR1 and CDR2 (germline): SNHLY, FYNNEI. V was cut by 0 bases and J by 3 bases, with 11 bases left in between. The CDR3 is 15 residues long. This CDR3 reads CASSEATVRDYGYTF. CDR3 DNA: TGTGCCAGCAGTGAAGCGACAGTGAGGGACTATGGCTACACCTTC.

This chain links TRBV21-1 with TRBJ2-1; the listed D gene, TRBD2, was not tested against the DNA. TRBV21-1 corresponds to a pseudogene. The CDR3 spans 12 residues. DNA for the CDR3: TGTGCCAGCATTTCGGCCTACAATGAGCAGTTCTTC. Translating it yields CASISAYNEQFF.

The chain combines TRBV19 with TRBJ1-1, with a weak D call TRBD1 (5 bases). The CDR3 contains 15 residues. Germline V CDR1 and CDR2: LNHDA, SQIVND (reference sequence). The germline V and J ends were trimmed by 3 bases and 0 bases, with 11 bases remaining between them. CDR3 nucleotides: TGTGCCAGTAGTATTTGGCAGGGAATGAACACTGAAGCTTTCTTT. This translates into CASSIWQGMNTEAFF.

This clone was observed once. The gene calls are TRBV29-1 and TRBJ1-4, with a weak D call TRBD1 (6 bases). V lost 2 bases and J lost 4, with 8 bases in between. Germline CDR1 and CDR2: SQVTM and ANQGSEA. This CDR3 has 13 residues. CDR3 DNA sequence: TGCAGCGTTGAAACAGGGAGTAATGAAAAACTGTTTTTT. Amino acid sequence: CSVETGSNEKLFF.

J is TRBJ2-2 and V is TRBV6-5; D is undetermined. CDR1 and CDR2 from the germline V gene are MNHEY and SVGAGI. V lost 5 bases to trimming and J lost 7 bases, with 11 bases between them. The CDR3 consists of 13 residues. The CDR3 nucleotides read TGTGCCAGCAGTCTAGGACCGGTCGGGGAGCTGTTTTTT. Translating it yields CASSLGPVGELFF.